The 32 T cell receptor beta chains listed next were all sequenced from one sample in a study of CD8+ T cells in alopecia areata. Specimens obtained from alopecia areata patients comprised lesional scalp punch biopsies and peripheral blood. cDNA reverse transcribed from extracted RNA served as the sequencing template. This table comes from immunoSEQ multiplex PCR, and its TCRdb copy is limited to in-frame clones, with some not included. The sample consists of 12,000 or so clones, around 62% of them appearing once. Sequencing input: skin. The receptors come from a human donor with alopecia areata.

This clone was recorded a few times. In nucleotides, the CDR3 is TGTGCCAGCAGGATAGCGGGGAACAATGAGCAGTTCTTC. It specifies CASRIAGNNEQFF. The rearrangement joins TRBV6-1 to TRBJ2-1, with 8 bases fitting TRBD2. Trimming at V came to 6 bases and at J to 5 bases, leaving 3 bases not matched to a gene. The CDR3 has 13 amino acids. Germline V gene sequence: CDR1 MNHNS, CDR2 SASEGT.

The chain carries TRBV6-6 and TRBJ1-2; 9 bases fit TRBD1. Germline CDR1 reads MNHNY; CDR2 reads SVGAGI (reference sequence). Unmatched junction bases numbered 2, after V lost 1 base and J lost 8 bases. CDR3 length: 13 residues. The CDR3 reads CASSYYRGRGYTF. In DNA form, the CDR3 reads TGTGCCAGCAGTTACTACAGGGGGCGAGGCTACACCTTC.

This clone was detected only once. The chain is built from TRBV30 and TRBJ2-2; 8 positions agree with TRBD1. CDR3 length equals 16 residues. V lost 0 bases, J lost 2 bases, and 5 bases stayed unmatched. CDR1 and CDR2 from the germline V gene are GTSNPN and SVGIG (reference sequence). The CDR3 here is CAWSVYGQGNTGELFF. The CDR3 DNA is TGTGCCTGGAGTGTTTATGGACAGGGAAACACCGGGGAGCTGTTTTTT.

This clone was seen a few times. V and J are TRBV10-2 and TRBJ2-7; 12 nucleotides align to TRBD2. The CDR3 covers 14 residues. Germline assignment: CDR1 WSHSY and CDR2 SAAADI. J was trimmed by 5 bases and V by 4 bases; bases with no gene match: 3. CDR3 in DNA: TGCGCCAGCAGTGTACTAGCGGGAGGAAACGAGCAGTACTTC. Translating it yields CASSVLAGGNEQYF.

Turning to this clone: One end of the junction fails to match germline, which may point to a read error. The CDR3 DNA sequence: TGTGCCAGCAGCCTAGATCGAACCATTCAGTACTTC. It yields the protein CASSLDRTIQYF. V usage is TRBV11-2 and J usage is TRBJ2-4; no firm D call. The CDR3 totals 12 residues. Germline CDR1 is SGHAT and CDR2 is FQNNGV. Complete variable domain (other parts from reference TRBV11-2 and TRBJ2-4): EAGVAQSPRYKIIEKRQSVAFWCNPISGHATLYWYQQILGQGPKLLIQFQNNGVVDDSQLPKDRFSAERLKGVDSTLKIQPAKLEDSAVYLCASSLDRTIQYFGAGTRLSVL.

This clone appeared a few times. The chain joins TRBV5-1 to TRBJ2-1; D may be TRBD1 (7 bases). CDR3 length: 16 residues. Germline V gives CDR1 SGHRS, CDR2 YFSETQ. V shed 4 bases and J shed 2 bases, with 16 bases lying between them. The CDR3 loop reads CASSDRQGLTYNEQFF. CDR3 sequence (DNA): TGCGCCAGCAGCGACCGACAGGGACTTACCTACAATGAGCAGTTCTTC.

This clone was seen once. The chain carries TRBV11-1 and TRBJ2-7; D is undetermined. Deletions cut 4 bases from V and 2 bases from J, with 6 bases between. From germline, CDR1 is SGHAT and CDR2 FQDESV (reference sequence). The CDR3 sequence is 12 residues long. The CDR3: CASSYQTYEQYF. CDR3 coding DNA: TGTGCCAGCAGCTACCAGACCTACGAGCAGTACTTC. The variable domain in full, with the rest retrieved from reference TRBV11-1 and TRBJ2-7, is EAEVAQSPRYKITEKSQAVAFWCDPISGHATLYWYRQILGQGPELLVQFQDESVVDDSQLPKDRFSAERLKGVDSTLKIQPAELGDSAMYLCASSYQTYEQYFGPGTRLTVT.

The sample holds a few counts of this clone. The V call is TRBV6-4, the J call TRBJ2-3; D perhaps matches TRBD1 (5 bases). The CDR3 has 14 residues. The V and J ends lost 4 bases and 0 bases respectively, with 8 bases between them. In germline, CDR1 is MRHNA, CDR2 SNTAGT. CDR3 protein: CASSAGPSTDTQYF. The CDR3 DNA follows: TGTGCCAGCAGTGCAGGGCCGAGCACAGATACGCAGTATTTT.

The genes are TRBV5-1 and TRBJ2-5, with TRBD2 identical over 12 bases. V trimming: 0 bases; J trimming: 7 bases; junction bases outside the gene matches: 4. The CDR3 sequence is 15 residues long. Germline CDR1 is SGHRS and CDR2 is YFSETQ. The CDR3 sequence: CASSLAPLAGGTQYF. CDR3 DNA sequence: TGCGCCAGCAGCTTGGCCCCACTAGCGGGAGGGACCCAGTACTTC.

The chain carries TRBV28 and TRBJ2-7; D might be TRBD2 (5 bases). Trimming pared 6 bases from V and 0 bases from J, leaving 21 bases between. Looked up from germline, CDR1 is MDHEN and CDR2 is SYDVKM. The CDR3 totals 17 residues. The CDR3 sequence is CASSQPPTLGSSYEQYF. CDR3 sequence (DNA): TGTGCCAGCAGCCAACCCCCGACCCTTGGGAGCTCCTACGAGCAGTACTTC.

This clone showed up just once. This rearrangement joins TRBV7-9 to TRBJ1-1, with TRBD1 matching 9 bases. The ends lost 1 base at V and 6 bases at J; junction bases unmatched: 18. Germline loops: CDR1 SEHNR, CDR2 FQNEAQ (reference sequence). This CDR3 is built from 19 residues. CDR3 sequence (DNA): TGTGCCAGCAGCTTAGTCGTCCTATTGAAGGGACAGGGCCACCCTGAAGCTTTCTTT. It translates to CASSLVVLLKGQGHPEAFF.

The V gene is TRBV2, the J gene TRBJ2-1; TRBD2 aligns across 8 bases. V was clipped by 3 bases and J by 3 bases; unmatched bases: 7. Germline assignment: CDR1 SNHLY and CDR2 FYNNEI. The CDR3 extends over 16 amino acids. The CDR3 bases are TGTGCCAGCAGTGACCCCAGCGGGGGAGTCTACAATGAGCAGTTCTTC. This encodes CASSDPSGGVYNEQFF.

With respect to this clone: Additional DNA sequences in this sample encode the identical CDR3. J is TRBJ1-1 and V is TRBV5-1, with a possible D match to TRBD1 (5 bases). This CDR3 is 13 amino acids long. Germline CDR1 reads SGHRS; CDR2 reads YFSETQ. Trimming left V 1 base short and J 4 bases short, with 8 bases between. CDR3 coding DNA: TGCGCCAGCAGCTTGCGGGGGGGCACTGAAGCTTTCTTT. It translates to CASSLRGGTEAFF.

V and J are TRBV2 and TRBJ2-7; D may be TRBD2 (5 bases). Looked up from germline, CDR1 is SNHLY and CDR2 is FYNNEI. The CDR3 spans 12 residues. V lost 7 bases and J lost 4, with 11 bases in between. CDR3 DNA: TGTGCCAGCACCTATGCGGGTTACGAGCAGTACTTC. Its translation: CASTYAGYEQYF.

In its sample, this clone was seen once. Here the CDR3 reads CASSLERGVYGYTF. The CDR3 coding sequence is TGTGCCAGCAGCCTAGAGAGGGGAGTCTATGGCTACACCTTC. The J gene is TRBJ1-2, the V gene TRBV7-8, with a tentative D call TRBD1 (5 bases). Trimming cost V 5 bases and J 4 bases, with 14 bases left between them. Germline CDR1 is SGHVS and CDR2 is FQNEAQ. The CDR3 extends over 14 amino acids.

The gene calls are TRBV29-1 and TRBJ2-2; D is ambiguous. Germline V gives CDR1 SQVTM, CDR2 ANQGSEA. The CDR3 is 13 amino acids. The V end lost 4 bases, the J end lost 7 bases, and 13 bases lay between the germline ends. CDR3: CSVAVSRYGELFF. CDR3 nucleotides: TGCAGCGTTGCGGTCTCGAGATACGGGGAGCTGTTTTTT.

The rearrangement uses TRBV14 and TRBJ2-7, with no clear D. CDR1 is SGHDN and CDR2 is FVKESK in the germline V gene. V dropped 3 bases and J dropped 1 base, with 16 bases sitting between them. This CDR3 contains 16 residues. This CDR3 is CASSHLTWTRSYEQYF. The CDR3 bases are TGTGCCAGCAGCCACCTTACCTGGACCCGATCCTACGAGCAGTACTTC.

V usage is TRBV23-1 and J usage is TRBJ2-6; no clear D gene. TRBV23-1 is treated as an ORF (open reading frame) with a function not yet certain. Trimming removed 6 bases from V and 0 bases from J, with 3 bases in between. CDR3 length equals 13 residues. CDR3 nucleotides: TGCGCCAGCAGCCACTCTGGGGCCAACGTCCTGACTTTC. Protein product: CASSHSGANVLTF.

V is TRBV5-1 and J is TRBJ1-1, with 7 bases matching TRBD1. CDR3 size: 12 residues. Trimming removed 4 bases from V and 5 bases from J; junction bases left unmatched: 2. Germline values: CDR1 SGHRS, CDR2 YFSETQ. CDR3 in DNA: TGCGCCAGCAGCCTCAGGGGGACTGAAGCTTTCTTT. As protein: CASSLRGTEAFF.

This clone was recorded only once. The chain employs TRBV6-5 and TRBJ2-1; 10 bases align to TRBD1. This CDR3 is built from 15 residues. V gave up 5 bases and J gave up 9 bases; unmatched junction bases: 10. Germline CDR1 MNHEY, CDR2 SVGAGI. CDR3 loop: CASSIGTGVRGEQFF. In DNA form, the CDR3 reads TGTGCCAGCAGTATAGGGACAGGGGTAAGAGGTGAGCAGTTCTTC.

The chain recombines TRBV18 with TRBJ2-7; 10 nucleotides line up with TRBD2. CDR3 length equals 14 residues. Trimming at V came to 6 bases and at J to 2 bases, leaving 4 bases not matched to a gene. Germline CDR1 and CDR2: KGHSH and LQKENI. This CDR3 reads CASSHSGGAYEQYF. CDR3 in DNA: TGTGCCAGCTCCCACAGCGGGGGGGCCTACGAGCAGTACTTC.

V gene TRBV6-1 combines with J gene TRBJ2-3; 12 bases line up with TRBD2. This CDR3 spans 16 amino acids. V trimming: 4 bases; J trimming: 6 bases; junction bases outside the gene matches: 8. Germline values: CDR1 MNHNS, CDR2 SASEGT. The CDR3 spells CASSAWWTSGVDTQYF. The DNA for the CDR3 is TGTGCCAGCAGTGCCTGGTGGACTAGCGGGGTGGATACGCAGTATTTT.

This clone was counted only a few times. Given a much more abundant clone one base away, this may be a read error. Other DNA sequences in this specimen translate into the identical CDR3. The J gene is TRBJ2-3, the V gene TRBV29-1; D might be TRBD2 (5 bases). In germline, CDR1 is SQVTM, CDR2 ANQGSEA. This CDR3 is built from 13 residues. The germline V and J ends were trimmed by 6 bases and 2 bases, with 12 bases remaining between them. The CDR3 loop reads CSVATGFTDTQYF. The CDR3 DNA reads TGCAGCGTGGCAACGGGATTCACAGATACGCAGTATTTT.

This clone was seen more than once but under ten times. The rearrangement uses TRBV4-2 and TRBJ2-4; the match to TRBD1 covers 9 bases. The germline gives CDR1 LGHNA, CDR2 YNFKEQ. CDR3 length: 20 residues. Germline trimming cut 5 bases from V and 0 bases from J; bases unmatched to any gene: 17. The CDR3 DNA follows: TGTGCCAGCAGCACGCTATACAGAACACCGGGACAGGGAGCCAAAAACATTCAGTACTTC. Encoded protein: CASSTLYRTPGQGAKNIQYF.

The CDR3: CASRPGSGSTYEQYF. CDR3 bases: TGTGCCAGTAGACCCGGTAGCGGGAGTACCTACGAGCAGTACTTC. The rearrangement joins TRBV19 to TRBJ2-5; 9 bases map to TRBD2. With the DNA end fitting TRBJ2-7 better, the J assignment may be wrong. The CDR3 extends over 15 amino acids. The germline V gene encodes CDR1 LNHDA and CDR2 SQIVND (reference sequence).

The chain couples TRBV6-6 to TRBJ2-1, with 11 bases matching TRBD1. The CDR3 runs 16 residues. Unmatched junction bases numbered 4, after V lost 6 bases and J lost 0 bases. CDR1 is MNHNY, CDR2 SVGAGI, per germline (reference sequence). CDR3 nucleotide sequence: TGTGCCAGCAGAACAGGGACAGGGGGCTCCTACAATGAGCAGTTCTTC. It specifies CASRTGTGGSYNEQFF.

The CDR3 protein is CASSEEKAGLLAQHF. As DNA, the CDR3 is TGTGCCAGCAGTGAAGAAAAGGCTGGACTATTAGCCCAGCATTTT. The chain is built from TRBV6-1 and TRBJ1-5; D not certain. From germline, CDR1 is MNHNS and CDR2 SASEGT. The CDR3 covers 15 residues. V gave up 1 base and J gave up 11 bases, with 18 bases separating them.

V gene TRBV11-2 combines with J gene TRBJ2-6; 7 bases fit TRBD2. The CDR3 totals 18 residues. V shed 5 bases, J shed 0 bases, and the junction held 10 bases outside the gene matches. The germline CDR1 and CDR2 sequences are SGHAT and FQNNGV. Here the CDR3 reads CASSPSGGPFSGANVLTF. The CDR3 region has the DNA TGTGCCAGCAGCCCCTCGGGAGGCCCATTCTCTGGGGCCAACGTCCTGACTTTC.

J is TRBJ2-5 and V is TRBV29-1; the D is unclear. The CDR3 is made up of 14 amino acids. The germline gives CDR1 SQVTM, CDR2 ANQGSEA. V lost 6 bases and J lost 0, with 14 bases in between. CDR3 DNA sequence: TGCAGCGTGCCCTTACGTGCCAACCAAGAGACCCAGTACTTC. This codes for CSVPLRANQETQYF.

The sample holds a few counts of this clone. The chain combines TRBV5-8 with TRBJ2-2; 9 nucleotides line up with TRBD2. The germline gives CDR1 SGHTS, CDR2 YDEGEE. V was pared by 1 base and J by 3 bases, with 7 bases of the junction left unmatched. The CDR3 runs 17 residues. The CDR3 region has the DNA TGTGCCAGCAGCTTGCCGCGGGAGGGCCGGGACACCGGGGAGCTGTTTTTT. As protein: CASSLPREGRDTGELFF.

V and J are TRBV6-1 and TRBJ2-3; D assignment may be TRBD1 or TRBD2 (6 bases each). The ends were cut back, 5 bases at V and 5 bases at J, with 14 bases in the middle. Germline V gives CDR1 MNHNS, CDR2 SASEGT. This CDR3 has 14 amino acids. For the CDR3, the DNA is TGTGCCAGCAGTCCACGGGGGCCCCTAGATACGCAGTATTTT. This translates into CASSPRGPLDTQYF.

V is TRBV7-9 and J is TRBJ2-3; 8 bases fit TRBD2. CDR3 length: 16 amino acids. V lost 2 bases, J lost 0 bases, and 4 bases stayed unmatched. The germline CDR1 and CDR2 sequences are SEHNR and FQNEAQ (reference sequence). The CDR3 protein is CASSLLSGMSTDTQYF. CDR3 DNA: TGTGCCAGCAGCTTACTTAGCGGGATGAGCACAGATACGCAGTATTTT.